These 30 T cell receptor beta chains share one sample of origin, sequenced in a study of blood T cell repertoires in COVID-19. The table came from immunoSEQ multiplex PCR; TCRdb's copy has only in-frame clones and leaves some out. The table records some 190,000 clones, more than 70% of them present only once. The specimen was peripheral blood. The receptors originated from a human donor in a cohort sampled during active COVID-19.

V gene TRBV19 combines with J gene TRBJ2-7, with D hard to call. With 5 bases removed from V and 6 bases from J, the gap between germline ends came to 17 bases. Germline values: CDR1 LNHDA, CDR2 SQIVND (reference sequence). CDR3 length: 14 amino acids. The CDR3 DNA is TGTGCCAGTAGTTTAGGGAATGCACGAGGCGAGCAGTACTTC. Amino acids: CASSLGNARGEQYF.

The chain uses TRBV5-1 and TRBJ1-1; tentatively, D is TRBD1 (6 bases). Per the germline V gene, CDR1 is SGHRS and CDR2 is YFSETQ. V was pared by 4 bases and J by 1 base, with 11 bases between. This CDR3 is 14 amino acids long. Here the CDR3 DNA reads TGCGCCAGCAGCCAGGGGACAAAGAACACTGAAGCTTTCTTT. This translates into CASSQGTKNTEAFF.

In DNA form, the CDR3 reads TGCGCCAGCAGCCCACTGGGGGGACTACCGTTCGAGCAGTACTTC. This encodes CASSPLGGLPFEQYF. The V and J genes are TRBV5-1 and TRBJ2-7; 7 nucleotides line up with TRBD2. Germline CDR1 reads SGHRS; CDR2 reads YFSETQ. After removal of 4 bases from V and 6 bases from J, the junction contained 13 bases not matched to a gene. The CDR3 covers 15 residues.

The CDR3 loop is CASSFTGAGYGYTF. CDR3 nucleotides: TGTGCCAGCAGTTTTACAGGGGCGGGCTATGGCTACACCTTC. The rearrangement joins TRBV11-2 to TRBJ1-2; 7 positions agree with TRBD1. There are 14 residues in the CDR3. The V and J ends lost 6 bases and 4 bases, in that order; junction bases with no gene match: 8. CDR1 is SGHAT, CDR2 FQNNGV, per germline.

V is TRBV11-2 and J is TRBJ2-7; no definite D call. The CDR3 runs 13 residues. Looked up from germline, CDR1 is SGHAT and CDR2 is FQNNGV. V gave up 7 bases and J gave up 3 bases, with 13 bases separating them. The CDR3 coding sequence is TGTGCCAGCACCAACCCTAACAGCTACGAGCAGTACTTC. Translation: CASTNPNSYEQYF.

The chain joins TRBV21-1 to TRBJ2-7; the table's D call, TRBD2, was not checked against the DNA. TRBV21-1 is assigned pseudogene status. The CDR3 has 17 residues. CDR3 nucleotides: TGTGCCAGCAGCAAACCGGGGTCTAGCGGGAAGGCCTACGAGCAGTACTTC. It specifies CASSKPGSSGKAYEQYF.

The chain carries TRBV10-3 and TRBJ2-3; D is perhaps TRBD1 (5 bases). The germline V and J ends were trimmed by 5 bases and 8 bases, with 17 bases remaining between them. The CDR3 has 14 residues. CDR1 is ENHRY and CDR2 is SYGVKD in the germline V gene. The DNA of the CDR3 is TGTGCCATCAGTCCCGGCCAAGCACAGGCTACGCAGTATTTT. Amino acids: CAISPGQAQATQYF.

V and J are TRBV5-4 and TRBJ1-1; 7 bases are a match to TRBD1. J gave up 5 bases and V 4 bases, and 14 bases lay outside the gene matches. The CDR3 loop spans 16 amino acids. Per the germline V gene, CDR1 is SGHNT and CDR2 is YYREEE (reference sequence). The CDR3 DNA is TGTGCCAGCAGCGTCAACAGGGGAGCCCAACCGACTGAAGCTTTCTTT. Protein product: CASSVNRGAQPTEAFF.

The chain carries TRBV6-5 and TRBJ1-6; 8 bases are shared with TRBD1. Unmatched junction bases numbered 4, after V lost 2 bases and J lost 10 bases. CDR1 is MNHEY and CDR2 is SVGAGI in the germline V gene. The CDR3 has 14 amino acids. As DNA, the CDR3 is TGTGCCAGCAGTTACGGGACAGGAGGATCACCCCTCCACTTT. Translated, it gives CASSYGTGGSPLHF.

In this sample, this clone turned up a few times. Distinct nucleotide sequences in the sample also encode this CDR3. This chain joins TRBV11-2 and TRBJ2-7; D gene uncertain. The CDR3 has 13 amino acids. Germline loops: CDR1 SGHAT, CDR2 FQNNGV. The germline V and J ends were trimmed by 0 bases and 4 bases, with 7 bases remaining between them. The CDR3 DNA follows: TGTGCCAGCAGCTTAGATATGCGTTACGAGCAGTACTTC. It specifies CASSLDMRYEQYF. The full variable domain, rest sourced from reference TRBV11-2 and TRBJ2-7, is EAGVAQSPRYKIIEKRQSVAFWCNPISGHATLYWYQQILGQGPKLLIQFQNNGVVDDSQLPKDRFSAERLKGVDSTLKIQPAKLEDSAVYLCASSLDMRYEQYFGPGTRLTVT.

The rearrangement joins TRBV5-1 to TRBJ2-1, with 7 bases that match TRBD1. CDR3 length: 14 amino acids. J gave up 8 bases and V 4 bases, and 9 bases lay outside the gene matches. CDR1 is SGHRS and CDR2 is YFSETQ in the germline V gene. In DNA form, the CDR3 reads TGCGCCAGCAGCGGGGACAGACCATACGATGAGCAGTTCTTC. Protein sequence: CASSGDRPYDEQFF. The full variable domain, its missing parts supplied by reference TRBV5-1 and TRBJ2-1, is KAGVTQTPRYLIKTRGQQVTLSCSPISGHRSVSWYQQTPGQGLQFLFEYFSETQRNKGNFPGRFSGRQFSNSRSEMNVSTLELGDSALYLCASSGDRPYDEQFFGPGTRLTVL.

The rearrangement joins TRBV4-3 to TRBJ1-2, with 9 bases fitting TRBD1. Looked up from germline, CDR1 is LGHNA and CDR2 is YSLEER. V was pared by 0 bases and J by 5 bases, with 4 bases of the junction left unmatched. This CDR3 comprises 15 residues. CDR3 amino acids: CASSQEVGQGYGYTF. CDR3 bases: TGCGCCAGCAGCCAAGAGGTGGGACAGGGATATGGCTACACCTTC.

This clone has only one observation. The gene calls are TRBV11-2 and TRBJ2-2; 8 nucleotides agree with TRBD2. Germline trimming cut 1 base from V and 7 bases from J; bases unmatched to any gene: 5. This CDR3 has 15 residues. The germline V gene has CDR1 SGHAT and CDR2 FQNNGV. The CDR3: CASSLAGGPGGELFF. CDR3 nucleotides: TGTGCCAGCAGCTTAGCGGGGGGGCCAGGCGGGGAGCTGTTTTTT.

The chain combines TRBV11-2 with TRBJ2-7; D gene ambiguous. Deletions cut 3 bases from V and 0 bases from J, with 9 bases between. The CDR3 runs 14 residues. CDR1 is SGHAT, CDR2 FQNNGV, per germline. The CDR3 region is CASSLVSFSYEQYF. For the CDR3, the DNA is TGTGCCAGCAGCTTGGTGAGCTTCTCCTACGAGCAGTACTTC.

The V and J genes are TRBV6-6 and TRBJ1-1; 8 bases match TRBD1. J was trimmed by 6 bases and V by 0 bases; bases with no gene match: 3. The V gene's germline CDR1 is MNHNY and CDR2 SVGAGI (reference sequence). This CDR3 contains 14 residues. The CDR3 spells CASSYSDRAPEAFF. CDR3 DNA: TGTGCCAGCAGTTACTCGGACAGGGCCCCTGAAGCTTTCTTT.

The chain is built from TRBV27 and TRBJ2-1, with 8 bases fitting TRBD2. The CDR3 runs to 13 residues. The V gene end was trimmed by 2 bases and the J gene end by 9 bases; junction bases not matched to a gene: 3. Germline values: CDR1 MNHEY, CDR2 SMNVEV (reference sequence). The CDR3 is CASSLLAGAEQFF. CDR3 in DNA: TGTGCCAGCAGTTTACTAGCGGGTGCTGAGCAGTTCTTC.

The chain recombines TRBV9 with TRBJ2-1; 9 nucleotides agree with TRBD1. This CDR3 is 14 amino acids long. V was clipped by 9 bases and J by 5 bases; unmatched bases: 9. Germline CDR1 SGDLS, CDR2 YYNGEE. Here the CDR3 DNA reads TGTGCCAACTTGGACAGGGGTAAAGACAATGAGCAGTTCTTC. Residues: CANLDRGKDNEQFF.

CDR3 nucleotide sequence: TGTGCCATCAGTGGAGGCGGTAAGTCCTACAATGAGCAGTTCTTC. Translated, it gives CAISGGGKSYNEQFF. The gene calls are TRBV10-3 and TRBJ2-1; D is uncertain. With 4 bases removed from V and 1 base from J, the gap between germline ends came to 11 bases. This CDR3 is 15 amino acids long. Germline assignment: CDR1 ENHRY and CDR2 SYGVKD.

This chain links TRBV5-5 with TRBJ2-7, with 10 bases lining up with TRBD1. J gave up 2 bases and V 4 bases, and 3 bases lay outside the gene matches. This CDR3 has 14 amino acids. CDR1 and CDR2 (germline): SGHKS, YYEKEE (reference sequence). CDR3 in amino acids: CASSRTGGPYEQYF. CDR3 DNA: TGTGCCAGCAGCAGGACAGGGGGTCCCTACGAGCAGTACTTC.

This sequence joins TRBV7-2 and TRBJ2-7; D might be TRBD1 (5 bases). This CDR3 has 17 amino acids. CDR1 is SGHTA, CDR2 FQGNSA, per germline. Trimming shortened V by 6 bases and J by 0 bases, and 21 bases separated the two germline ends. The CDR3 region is CASRRNSGQTSSYEQYF. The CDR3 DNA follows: TGTGCCAGCAGACGAAACTCAGGGCAGACGAGCTCCTACGAGCAGTACTTC.

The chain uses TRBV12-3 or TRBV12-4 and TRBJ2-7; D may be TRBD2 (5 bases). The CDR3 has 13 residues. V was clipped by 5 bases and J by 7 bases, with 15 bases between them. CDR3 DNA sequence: TGTGCCAGCAGTCTGAGGGCCCTTGGGGAGCAGTACTTC. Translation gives CASSLRALGEQYF.

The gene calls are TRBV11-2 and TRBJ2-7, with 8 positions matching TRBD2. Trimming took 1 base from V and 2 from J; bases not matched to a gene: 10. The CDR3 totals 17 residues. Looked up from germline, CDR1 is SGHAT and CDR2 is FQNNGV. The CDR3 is CASSLGPTRRGAYEQYF. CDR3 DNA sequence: TGTGCCAGCAGCTTAGGTCCGACGCGGCGGGGGGCCTACGAGCAGTACTTC. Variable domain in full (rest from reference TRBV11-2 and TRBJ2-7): EAGVAQSPRYKIIEKRQSVAFWCNPISGHATLYWYQQILGQGPKLLIQFQNNGVVDDSQLPKDRFSAERLKGVDSTLKIQPAKLEDSAVYLCASSLGPTRRGAYEQYFGPGTRLTVT.

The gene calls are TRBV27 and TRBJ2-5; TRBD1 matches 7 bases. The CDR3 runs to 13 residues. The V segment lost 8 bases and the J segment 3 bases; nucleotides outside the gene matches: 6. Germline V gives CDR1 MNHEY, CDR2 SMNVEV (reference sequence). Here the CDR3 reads CASSGGWEETQYF. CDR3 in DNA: TGTGCCAGCTCAGGGGGATGGGAAGAGACCCAGTACTTC.

CDR3 in DNA: TGTGCCAGCAGTTTATCGGGAGGGACAGATACGCAGTATTTT. This gives the protein CASSLSGGTDTQYF. The chain links TRBV27 to TRBJ2-3, with 7 bases lining up with TRBD2. Trimming took 0 bases from V and 3 from J; bases not matched to a gene: 0. The CDR3 is 14 residues long. CDR1 and CDR2 from the germline V gene are MNHEY and SMNVEV (reference sequence).

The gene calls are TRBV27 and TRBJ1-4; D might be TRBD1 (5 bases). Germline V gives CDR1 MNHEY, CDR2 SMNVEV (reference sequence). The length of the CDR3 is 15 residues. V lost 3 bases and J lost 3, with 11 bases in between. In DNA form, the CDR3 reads TGTGCCAGCAGTTTCCTAGGGGCCTCTAATGAAAAACTGTTTTTT. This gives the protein CASSFLGASNEKLFF.

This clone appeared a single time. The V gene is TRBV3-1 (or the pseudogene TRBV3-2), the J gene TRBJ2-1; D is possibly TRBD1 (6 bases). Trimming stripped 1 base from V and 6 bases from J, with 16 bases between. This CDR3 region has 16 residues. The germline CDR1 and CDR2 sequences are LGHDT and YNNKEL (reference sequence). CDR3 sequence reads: CASSQGSGVPPNEQFF. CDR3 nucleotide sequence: TGTGCCAGCAGCCAAGGATCAGGGGTCCCTCCCAATGAGCAGTTCTTC.

The CDR3, as DNA: TGTGCCACCAGTGAACCACAGGGCGGTAATGAAAAACTGTTTTTT. Translated: CATSEPQGGNEKLFF. V is TRBV24-1 and J is TRBJ1-4, with a weak D call TRBD1 (6 bases). The CDR3 length is 15 residues. Germline V gives CDR1 KGHDR, CDR2 SFDVKD. With 4 bases removed from V and 4 bases from J, the gap between germline ends came to 12 bases.

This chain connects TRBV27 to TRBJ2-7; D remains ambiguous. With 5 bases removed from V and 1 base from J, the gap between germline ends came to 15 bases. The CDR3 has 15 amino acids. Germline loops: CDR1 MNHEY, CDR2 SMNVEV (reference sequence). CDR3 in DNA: TGTGCCAGCAGTCCACGACCCCAAGCGTCCTACGAGCAGTACTTC. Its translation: CASSPRPQASYEQYF.

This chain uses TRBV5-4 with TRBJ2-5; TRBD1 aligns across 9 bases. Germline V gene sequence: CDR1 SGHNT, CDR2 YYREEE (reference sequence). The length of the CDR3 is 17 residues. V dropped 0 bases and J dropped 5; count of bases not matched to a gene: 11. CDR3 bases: TGTGCCAGCAGCTTGGTGGGACAGGGAAGAGATCGGGAGACCCAGTACTTC. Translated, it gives CASSLVGQGRDRETQYF.

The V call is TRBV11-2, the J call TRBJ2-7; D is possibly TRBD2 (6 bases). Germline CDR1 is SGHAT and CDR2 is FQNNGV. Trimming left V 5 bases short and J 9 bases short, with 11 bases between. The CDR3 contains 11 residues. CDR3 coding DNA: TGTGCCAGCAGCGATCGGGGGAGGCAGTACTTC. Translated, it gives CASSDRGRQYF.